This is a list of T cell receptor beta chains from one sample in a study of molecular identifiers for immune sequencing clone quantification. TCRdb reprocessed the PCR reads via MiXCR and lists one record per CDR3 protein. Altogether about half a million distinct CDR3 sequences are present, roughly a fifth being singletons, with the ten largest covering about 0.8%. Sample: naive CD8+ T cells from blood, with Jurkat cell RNA spiked in. These receptors all stem from a human donor in good health. Some libraries in this study had Jurkat cell RNA spiked in. The CDR3 runs from the conserved cysteine through the conserved F or W. A D gene is named only where the DNA matches it firmly. Only part of the rows carry a size: once, few, many, or a class if the clone is expanded.

cdr3_aa: CASSQEFPSGSGELFF
cdr3_nt: TGCGCCAGCAGCCAAGAGTTTCCTAGCGGCTCCGGGGAGCTGTTTTTT
v_call: TRBV4-1
d_call: TRBD2
clone_size: many
cdr3_length: 16
j_call: TRBJ2-2

cdr3_aa: CASSQDLAGGLFGETQYF
cdr3_nt: TGCGCCAGCAGCCAAGATTTAGCGGGGGGGCTTTTTGGAGAGACCCAGTACTTC
v_call: TRBV4-3
d_call: TRBD2
clone_size: few
cdr3_length: 18
j_call: TRBJ2-5

cdr3_aa: CASSGSGVEQFF
cdr3_nt: TGTGCCAGCAGCGGGTCTGGGGTTGAGCAGTTCTTC
v_call: TRBV5-4
d_call: -
clone_size: few
cdr3_length: 12
j_call: TRBJ2-1

cdr3_aa: CASGGGNEQYF
cdr3_nt: TGTGCCAGCGGCGGGGGGAATGAGCAGTACTTC
v_call: TRBV28
d_call: TRBD2
clone_size: many
cdr3_length: 11
j_call: TRBJ2-7

cdr3_aa: CASSDGSGNHQETQYF
cdr3_nt: TGTGCCAGCAGTGACGGAAGCGGGAATCACCAAGAGACCCAGTACTTC
v_call: TRBV2
d_call: TRBD2
clone_size: -
cdr3_length: 16
j_call: TRBJ2-5

cdr3_aa: CASASLSTDTQYF
cdr3_nt: TGTGCCAGCGCCTCGCTTAGCACAGATACGCAGTATTTT
v_call: TRBV19
d_call: -
clone_size: few
cdr3_length: 13
j_call: TRBJ2-3

cdr3_aa: CASSLSPDSSYEQYF
cdr3_nt: TGCGCCAGCAGCTTGTCGCCAGACAGCTCCTACGAGCAGTACTTC
v_call: TRBV5-1
d_call: -
clone_size: many
cdr3_length: 15
j_call: TRBJ2-7

cdr3_aa: CASSARDKNTGELFF
cdr3_nt: TGTGCCAGCAGCGCCCGGGATAAGAACACCGGGGAGCTGTTTTTT
v_call: TRBV9
d_call: -
clone_size: few
cdr3_length: 15
j_call: TRBJ2-2

cdr3_aa: CASSSGLGYEQYF
cdr3_nt: TGTGCCAGCAGCTCGGGACTAGGCTACGAGCAGTACTTC
v_call: TRBV7-2
d_call: TRBD2
clone_size: many
cdr3_length: 13
j_call: TRBJ2-7

cdr3_aa: CASSLEWGAEAFF
cdr3_nt: TGTGCCAGCAGCTTAGAGTGGGGGGCTGAAGCTTTCTTT
v_call: TRBV7-3
d_call: -
clone_size: many
cdr3_length: 13
j_call: TRBJ1-1

cdr3_aa: CASSQDGSYEQYF
cdr3_nt: TGTGCCAGCAGCCAGGACGGCTCCTACGAGCAGTACTTC
v_call: TRBV4-1
d_call: -
clone_size: many
cdr3_length: 13
j_call: TRBJ2-7

cdr3_aa: CASSMDIRRGEKLFF
cdr3_nt: TGTGCCAGTAGTATGGACATCCGTCGAGGTGAAAAACTGTTTTTT
v_call: TRBV19
d_call: -
clone_size: many
cdr3_length: 15
j_call: TRBJ1-4

cdr3_aa: CASSQLTGGGYEQYF
cdr3_nt: TGCGCCAGCAGCCAATTAACAGGTGGGGGCTACGAGCAGTACTTC
v_call: TRBV4-1
d_call: -
clone_size: many
cdr3_length: 15
j_call: TRBJ2-7

cdr3_aa: CASAWGAYEQYF
cdr3_nt: TGTGCCAGCGCCTGGGGGGCTTACGAGCAGTACTTC
v_call: TRBV11-2
d_call: -
clone_size: many
cdr3_length: 12
j_call: TRBJ2-7

cdr3_aa: CASSRTGSTEAFF
cdr3_nt: TGCGCCAGCAGCCGGACGGGGAGCACTGAAGCTTTCTTT
v_call: TRBV4-1
d_call: -
clone_size: once
cdr3_length: 13
j_call: TRBJ1-1

cdr3_aa: CASRPWGDNEQFF
cdr3_nt: TGTGCCAGCAGGCCCTGGGGAGACAATGAGCAGTTCTTC
v_call: TRBV12-3/TRBV12-4
d_call: -
clone_size: -
cdr3_length: 13
j_call: TRBJ2-1

cdr3_aa: CASSLEGLGSGANALTF
cdr3_nt: TGTGCCAGCAGTTTAGAGGGGTTGGGCTCTGGGGCCAACGCCCTGACTTTC
v_call: TRBV12-3/TRBV12-4
d_call: -
clone_size: -
cdr3_length: 17
j_call: TRBJ2-6

cdr3_aa: CASSPEGLAETQHF
cdr3_nt: TGTGCCAGCAGCCCCGAGGGACTAGCGGAGACCCAGCACTTC
v_call: TRBV14
d_call: TRBD2
clone_size: -
cdr3_length: 14
j_call: TRBJ2-5

cdr3_aa: CASSSGLALPAAPEQYF
cdr3_nt: TGTGCCAGCAGCTCGGGACTAGCGCTACCGGCGGCCCCCGAGCAGTACTTC
v_call: TRBV11-2
d_call: TRBD2
clone_size: -
cdr3_length: 17
j_call: TRBJ2-7

cdr3_aa: CASSTPARVGTDTQYF
cdr3_nt: TGTGCCAGCAGTACCCCCGCCAGGGTCGGCACAGATACGCAGTATTTT
v_call: TRBV12-3/TRBV12-4
d_call: -
clone_size: few
cdr3_length: 16
j_call: TRBJ2-3

cdr3_aa: CASSEALDRPSQPQHF
cdr3_nt: TGTGCCAGCAGTGAAGCTTTGGACAGACCCAGTCAGCCCCAGCATTTT
v_call: TRBV6-1
d_call: -
clone_size: -
cdr3_length: 16
j_call: TRBJ1-5

cdr3_aa: CASSSRTSGITDTQYF
cdr3_nt: TGTGCCAGCAGCTCTAGGACTAGCGGAATCACAGATACGCAGTATTTT
v_call: TRBV7-9
d_call: TRBD2
clone_size: many
cdr3_length: 16
j_call: TRBJ2-3

cdr3_aa: CASSQDAGSNNSPLHF
cdr3_nt: TGCGCCAGCAGCCAAGATGCCGGAAGTAATAATTCACCCCTCCACTTT
v_call: TRBV4-3
d_call: -
clone_size: many
cdr3_length: 16
j_call: TRBJ1-6

cdr3_aa: CASSLPGQYQETQYF
cdr3_nt: TGTGCCAGCAGTTTACCAGGACAGTACCAAGAGACCCAGTACTTC
v_call: TRBV12-3/TRBV12-4
d_call: -
clone_size: -
cdr3_length: 15
j_call: TRBJ2-5

cdr3_aa: CASSEADNYGYTF
cdr3_nt: TGCGCCAGCAGTGAGGCGGATAACTATGGCTACACCTTC
v_call: TRBV10-2
d_call: -
clone_size: few
cdr3_length: 13
j_call: TRBJ1-2

cdr3_aa: CASSPVPTGSYEQYF
cdr3_nt: TGTGCCAGCAGCCCGGTGCCGACAGGCTCCTACGAGCAGTACTTC
v_call: TRBV6-5
d_call: -
clone_size: -
cdr3_length: 15
j_call: TRBJ2-7

cdr3_aa: CASSQDFSSSTDTQYF
cdr3_nt: TGTGCCAGCAGCCAAGATTTCAGTTCTAGCACAGATACGCAGTATTTT
v_call: TRBV3-1
d_call: -
clone_size: -
cdr3_length: 16
j_call: TRBJ2-3

cdr3_aa: CASSPGLQANWAEAFF
cdr3_nt: TGTGCCAGCAGCCCCGGGCTACAGGCGAACTGGGCTGAAGCTTTCTTT
v_call: TRBV7-6
d_call: -
clone_size: few
cdr3_length: 16
j_call: TRBJ1-1

cdr3_aa: CSARGTGQGYYEQYF
cdr3_nt: TGCAGTGCTAGAGGAACGGGGCAGGGATATTACGAGCAGTACTTC
v_call: TRBV20-1
d_call: -
clone_size: few
cdr3_length: 15
j_call: TRBJ2-7

cdr3_aa: CASRYDQHTEAFF
cdr3_nt: TGTGCCAGCAGATACGACCAACACACTGAAGCTTTCTTT
v_call: TRBV5-4
d_call: -
clone_size: few
cdr3_length: 13
j_call: TRBJ1-1

cdr3_aa: CASSPGGGLANYEQYF
cdr3_nt: TGCGCCAGCAGCCCAGGTGGAGGGCTCGCCAACTACGAGCAGTACTTC
v_call: TRBV5-1
d_call: -
clone_size: -
cdr3_length: 16
j_call: TRBJ2-7

cdr3_aa: CASSVVGRSQETQYF
cdr3_nt: TGTGCCAGCAGCGTAGTGGGCAGGAGTCAAGAGACCCAGTACTTC
v_call: TRBV9
d_call: -
clone_size: many
cdr3_length: 15
j_call: TRBJ2-5

cdr3_aa: CASSAGGGSNQPQHF
cdr3_nt: TGTGCCAGCAGCGCAGGGGGTGGGAGCAATCAGCCCCAGCATTTT
v_call: TRBV9
d_call: TRBD1
clone_size: few
cdr3_length: 15
j_call: TRBJ1-5

cdr3_aa: CASSEARVTGKAFF
cdr3_nt: TGTGCCAGCAGTGAAGCGAGGGTCACAGGGAAAGCTTTCTTT
v_call: TRBV6-1
d_call: -
clone_size: many
cdr3_length: 14
j_call: TRBJ1-1

cdr3_aa: CASSSDRAAEQYF
cdr3_nt: TGTGCCAGCAGCTCGGACAGGGCGGCCGAGCAGTACTTC
v_call: TRBV5-4
d_call: TRBD1
clone_size: few
cdr3_length: 13
j_call: TRBJ2-7

cdr3_aa: CASSFYRGLDTEAFF
cdr3_nt: TGTGCCAGCAGTTTCTACAGGGGGCTGGACACTGAAGCTTTCTTC
v_call: TRBV12-3/TRBV12-4
d_call: TRBD1
clone_size: few
cdr3_length: 15
j_call: TRBJ1-1

cdr3_aa: CASSLYYTYEQYF
cdr3_nt: TGTGCCAGCAGCTTATATTACACCTACGAGCAGTACTTC
v_call: TRBV11-3
d_call: -
clone_size: -
cdr3_length: 13
j_call: TRBJ2-7

cdr3_aa: CSARDRDREYTEAFF
cdr3_nt: TGCAGTGCTAGAGACCGGGACAGGGAGTACACTGAAGCTTTCTTT
v_call: TRBV20-1
d_call: TRBD1
clone_size: -
cdr3_length: 15
j_call: TRBJ1-1

cdr3_aa: CASTPGAGGPYNEQFF
cdr3_nt: TGTGCCAGCACCCCAGGGGCGGGAGGGCCCTACAATGAGCAGTTCTTC
v_call: TRBV7-2
d_call: TRBD2
clone_size: -
cdr3_length: 16
j_call: TRBJ2-1

cdr3_aa: CASSPGEGGGGYTF
cdr3_nt: TGTGCCAGCAGTCCAGGGGAAGGGGGCGGCGGCTACACCTTC
v_call: TRBV12-3/TRBV12-4
d_call: TRBD1
clone_size: -
cdr3_length: 14
j_call: TRBJ1-2

cdr3_aa: CATSDSGSLVEVADTQYF
cdr3_nt: TGTGCCACCAGTGATTCTGGCTCACTAGTAGAGGTTGCAGATACGCAGTATTTT
v_call: TRBV24-1
d_call: -
clone_size: few
cdr3_length: 18
j_call: TRBJ2-3

cdr3_aa: CASGPSGGYQETQYF
cdr3_nt: TGTGCTAGTGGGCCTTCAGGGGGTTACCAAGAGACCCAGTACTTC
v_call: TRBV12-5
d_call: TRBD1
clone_size: -
cdr3_length: 15
j_call: TRBJ2-5

cdr3_aa: CASSADWGETQYF
cdr3_nt: TGTGCCAGCAGCGCGGACTGGGGAGAGACCCAGTACTTC
v_call: TRBV7-6
d_call: -
clone_size: many
cdr3_length: 13
j_call: TRBJ2-5

cdr3_aa: CASSTSGGNEQFF
cdr3_nt: TGTGCCAGTAGTACATCCGGGGGGAATGAGCAGTTCTTC
v_call: TRBV19
d_call: TRBD2
clone_size: -
cdr3_length: 13
j_call: TRBJ2-1

cdr3_aa: CASSPTGGGMDEQYF
cdr3_nt: TGTGCCAGCAGTCCTACAGGGGGCGGCATGGACGAGCAGTACTTC
v_call: TRBV7-9
d_call: TRBD1
clone_size: -
cdr3_length: 15
j_call: TRBJ2-7

cdr3_aa: CASSAPGIQETQYF
cdr3_nt: TGTGCCAGCAGCGCCCCAGGGATTCAAGAGACCCAGTACTTC
v_call: TRBV7-8
d_call: -
clone_size: few
cdr3_length: 14
j_call: TRBJ2-5

cdr3_aa: CASSSTGGAYNQPQHF
cdr3_nt: TGTGCCAGCAGCTCAACGGGGGGGGCCTACAATCAGCCCCAGCATTTT
v_call: TRBV7-9
d_call: -
clone_size: -
cdr3_length: 16
j_call: TRBJ1-5

cdr3_aa: CASSQGTSLRETQYF
cdr3_nt: TGCGCCAGCAGCCAAGGGACTAGTTTACGGGAGACCCAGTACTTC
v_call: TRBV4-3
d_call: TRBD2
clone_size: -
cdr3_length: 15
j_call: TRBJ2-5

cdr3_aa: CASREDGANVLTF
cdr3_nt: TGTGCCAGCAGAGAAGATGGGGCCAACGTCCTGACTTTC
v_call: TRBV6-4
d_call: -
clone_size: few
cdr3_length: 13
j_call: TRBJ2-6

cdr3_aa: CAISESWDSYSNQPQHF
cdr3_nt: TGTGCCATCAGTGAGTCTTGGGACAGCTATAGCAATCAGCCCCAGCATTTT
v_call: TRBV10-3
d_call: TRBD1
clone_size: -
cdr3_length: 17
j_call: TRBJ1-5

cdr3_aa: CASSWGRQGRTEAFF
cdr3_nt: TGTGCCAGCAGTTGGGGACGACAGGGGCGCACTGAAGCTTTCTTT
v_call: TRBV11-2
d_call: TRBD1
clone_size: few
cdr3_length: 15
j_call: TRBJ1-1